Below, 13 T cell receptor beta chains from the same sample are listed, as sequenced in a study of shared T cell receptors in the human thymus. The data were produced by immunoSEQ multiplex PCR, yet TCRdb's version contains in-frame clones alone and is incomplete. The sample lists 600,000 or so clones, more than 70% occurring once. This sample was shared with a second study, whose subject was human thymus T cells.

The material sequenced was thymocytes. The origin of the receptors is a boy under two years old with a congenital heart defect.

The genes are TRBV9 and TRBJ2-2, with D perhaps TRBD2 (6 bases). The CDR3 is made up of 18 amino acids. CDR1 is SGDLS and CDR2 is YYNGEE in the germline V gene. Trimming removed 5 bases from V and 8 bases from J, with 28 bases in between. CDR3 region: CASSDSLEAGRLVGELFF. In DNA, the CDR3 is TGTGCCAGCAGTGACAGTCTTGAGGCGGGACGCCTCGTAGGGGAGCTGTTTTTT.

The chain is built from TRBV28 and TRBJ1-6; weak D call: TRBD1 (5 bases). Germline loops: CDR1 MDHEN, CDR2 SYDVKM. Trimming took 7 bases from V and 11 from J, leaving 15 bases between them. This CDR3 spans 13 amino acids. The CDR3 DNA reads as TGTGCCAGCAACCCGTCGGGGGGTGCACCCCTCCACTTT. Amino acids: CASNPSGGAPLHF.

Here the CDR3 reads CASSVGPSRGLGQANYGYTF. CDR3 bases: TGTGCCAGCAGCGTAGGTCCCAGCAGGGGGCTAGGGCAAGCTAACTATGGCTACACCTTC. V is TRBV9 and J is TRBJ1-2, with 8 bases lining up with TRBD1. The CDR3 is 20 amino acids. Trimming removed 0 bases from V and 0 bases from J; junction bases left unmatched: 16. Germline values: CDR1 SGDLS, CDR2 YYNGEE.

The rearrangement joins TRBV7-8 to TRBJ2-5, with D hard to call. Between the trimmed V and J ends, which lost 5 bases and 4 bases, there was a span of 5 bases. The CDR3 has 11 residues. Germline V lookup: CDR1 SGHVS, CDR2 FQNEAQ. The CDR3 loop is CASSIRETQYF. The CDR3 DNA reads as TGTGCCAGCAGCATTAGAGAGACCCAGTACTTC.

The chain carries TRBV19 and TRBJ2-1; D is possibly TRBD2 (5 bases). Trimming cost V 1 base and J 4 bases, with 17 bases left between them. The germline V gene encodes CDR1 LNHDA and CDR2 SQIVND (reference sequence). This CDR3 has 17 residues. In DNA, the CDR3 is TGTGCCAGTAGTATAGTCATGGGCTATAGCGAATACAATGAGCAGTTCTTC. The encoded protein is CASSIVMGYSEYNEQFF.

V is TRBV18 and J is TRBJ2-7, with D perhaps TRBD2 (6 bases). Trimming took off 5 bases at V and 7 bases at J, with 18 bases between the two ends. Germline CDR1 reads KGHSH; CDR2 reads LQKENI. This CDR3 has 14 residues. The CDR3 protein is CASSYGGNPGEQYF. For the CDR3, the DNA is TGTGCCAGCTCATATGGGGGGAACCCAGGGGAGCAGTACTTC.

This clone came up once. The CDR3 region is CASSMYPGNYGYTF. The CDR3 DNA reads as TGTGCCAGTAGTATGTATCCAGGAAACTATGGCTACACCTTC. The chain joins TRBV19 to TRBJ1-2; D remains ambiguous. This CDR3 has 14 amino acids. The V end was cut by 3 bases, the J end by 2 bases, with 10 bases between. The germline CDR1 and CDR2 sequences are LNHDA and SQIVND (reference sequence).

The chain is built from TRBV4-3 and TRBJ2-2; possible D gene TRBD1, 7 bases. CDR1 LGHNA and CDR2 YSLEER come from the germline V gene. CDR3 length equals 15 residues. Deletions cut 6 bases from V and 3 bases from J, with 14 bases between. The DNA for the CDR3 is TGCGCCAGCAGTGACAGGGAGGATTACACCGGGGAGCTGTTTTTT. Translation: CASSDREDYTGELFF.

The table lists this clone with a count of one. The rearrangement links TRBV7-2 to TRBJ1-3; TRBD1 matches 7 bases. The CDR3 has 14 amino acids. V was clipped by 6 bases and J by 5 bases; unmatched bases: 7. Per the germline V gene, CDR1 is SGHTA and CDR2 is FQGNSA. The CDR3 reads CASRYDRVRNTIYF. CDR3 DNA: TGTGCCAGCAGATACGACAGGGTTCGAAACACCATATATTTT.

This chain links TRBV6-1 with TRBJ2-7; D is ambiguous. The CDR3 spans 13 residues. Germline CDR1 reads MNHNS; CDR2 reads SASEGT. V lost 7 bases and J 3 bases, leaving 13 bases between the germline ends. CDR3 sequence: CASKPEVDYEQYF. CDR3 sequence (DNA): TGTGCCAGCAAGCCCGAAGTCGACTACGAGCAGTACTTC.

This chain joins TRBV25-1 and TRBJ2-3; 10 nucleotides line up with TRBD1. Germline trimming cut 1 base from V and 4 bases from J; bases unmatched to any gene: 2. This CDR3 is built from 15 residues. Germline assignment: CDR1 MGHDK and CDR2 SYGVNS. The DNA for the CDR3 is TGTGCCAGCAGTGAATGGGGACAGGGGTCAGATACGCAGTATTTT. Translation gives CASSEWGQGSDTQYF.

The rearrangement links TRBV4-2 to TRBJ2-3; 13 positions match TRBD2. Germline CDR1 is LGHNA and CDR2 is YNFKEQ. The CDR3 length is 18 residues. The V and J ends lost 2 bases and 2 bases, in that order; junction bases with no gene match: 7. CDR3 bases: TGTGCCAGCAGCCAAAACGGGACTAGCGGGGTCCTCACAGATACGCAGTATTTT. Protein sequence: CASSQNGTSGVLTDTQYF.

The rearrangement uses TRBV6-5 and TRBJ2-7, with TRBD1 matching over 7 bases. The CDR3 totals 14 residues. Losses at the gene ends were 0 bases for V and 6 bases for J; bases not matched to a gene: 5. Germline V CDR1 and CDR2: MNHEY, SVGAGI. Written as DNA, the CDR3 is TGTGCCAGCAGTTACTCCCCCGCAGGGGGCGAGCAGTACTTC. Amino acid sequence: CASSYSPAGGEQYF.